A selection of T cell receptor beta chains follows, all from one sample in a study of T cell changes during pregnancy in multiple sclerosis. Profiling relied on immunoSEQ multiplex PCR, and the TCRdb table lists in-frame clones only, not all of them. The sample shows about 36,000 clones, roughly nine tenths of them seen only once. The input for sequencing was CD4+ T cells from peripheral blood mononuclear cells, taken after pregnancy. The receptor source for this set is a female donor with multiple sclerosis, enrolled in a pregnancy study. Both conserved end residues are part of each CDR3. Each record gives: D gene, J gene, clone size, V gene, CDR3 protein, CDR3 DNA. D genes are given only for firm matches. Clone size is stated in some rows and not others, as once, few, many or a class when expanded.

>TRBD1|TRBJ2-7|-|TRBV2
CASTTTKGQSSYEQYF
TGTGCCAGCACCACGACGAAGGGACAGAGCTCCTACGAGCAGTACTTC
>TRBD2|TRBJ2-6|-|TRBV4-2
CASSQDMSGRTLDGANVLTF
TGTGCCAGCAGCCAAGATATGAGCGGGAGGACCCTCGACGGGGCCAACGTCCTGACTTTC
>TRBD1|TRBJ2-7|once|TRBV10-3
CAITRTGSSYEQYF
TGTGCCATCACCCGGACAGGGAGCTCCTACGAGCAGTACTTC
>TRBD1|TRBJ2-7|-|TRBV10-3
CAISSTGFEQYF
TGTGCCATCAGCTCGACAGGGTTCGAGCAGTACTTC
>-|TRBJ2-7|-|TRBV11-2
CASSFLVEKPYEQYF
TGTGCCAGCAGCTTCTTGGTGGAGAAGCCTTATGAGCAGTACTTC
>TRBD1|TRBJ1-1|-|TRBV27
CASSFWGAGGMNTEAFF
TGTGCCAGCAGTTTTTGGGGGGCAGGGGGTATGAACACTGAAGCTTTCTTT
>-|TRBJ2-7|-|TRBV5-1
CASSLSVGGLSYEQYF
TGCGCCAGCAGCTTGTCGGTGGGGGGGCTCTCCTACGAGCAGTACTTC
>TRBD2|TRBJ2-5|-|TRBV5-4
CASSLGGRTSGLETQYF
TGTGCCAGCAGCTTAGGTGGTAGGACTAGCGGATTAGAGACCCAGTACTTC
>-|TRBJ1-4|-|TRBV2
CASSRDLGATNEKLFF
TGTGCCAGCAGTCGTGACTTGGGGGCGACTAATGAAAAACTGTTTTTT
>TRBD1|TRBJ2-1|-|TRBV28
CASSRTGRDEQFF
TGTGCCAGCAGCCGGACAGGGCGTGATGAGCAGTTCTTC
>-|TRBJ2-1|-|TRBV30
CAWSQRSNEQFF
TGTGCCTGGAGTCAGCGGAGTAATGAGCAGTTCTTC
>TRBD2|TRBJ2-1|-|TRBV5-8
CASSLIGGGGNEQFF
TGTGCCAGCAGCTTGATTGGCGGGGGAGGCAATGAGCAGTTCTTC
>-|TRBJ2-3|-|TRBV29-1
CSVDRGGTDTQYF
TGCAGCGTTGACAGGGGGGGCACAGATACGCAGTATTTT
>TRBD1|TRBJ1-2|-|TRBV5-1
CASSSPGPDRGPTNYGYTF
TGCGCCAGCAGCTCCCCTGGGCCCGACAGGGGACCAACTAACTATGGCTACACCTTC
>TRBD2|TRBJ2-1|-|TRBV11-3
CASSARTSGGASNEQFF
TGTGCCAGCAGCGCCCGGACTAGCGGGGGGGCCAGCAATGAGCAGTTCTTC
>TRBD2|TRBJ2-1|-|TRBV29-1
CSVGLLAGENEQFF
TGCAGCGTTGGTCTACTAGCGGGAGAGAATGAGCAGTTCTTC
>TRBD2|TRBJ2-1|-|TRBV7-3
CASSPTRLGLAGPKSYNEQFF
TGTGCCAGCAGCCCAACCCGGTTGGGACTAGCGGGACCAAAGTCCTACAATGAGCAGTTCTTC
>-|TRBJ1-5|-|TRBV5-5
CASSLAGKNQPQHF
TGTGCCAGCAGCCTTGCAGGGAAGAATCAGCCCCAGCATTTT
>TRBD1|TRBJ2-7|-|TRBV28
CASSFIATGEPYEQYF
TGTGCCAGCAGTTTCATCGCGACAGGGGAACCCTACGAGCAGTACTTC
>TRBD2|TRBJ2-1|once|TRBV4-3
CASSQDSGAISYNEQFF
TGCGCCAGCAGCCAAGACAGCGGGGCCATCTCCTACAATGAGCAGTTCTTC
>TRBD1|TRBJ1-1|-|TRBV6-5
CASNLQGLDDTEAFF
TGTGCCAGCAACCTACAGGGGTTAGACGACACTGAAGCTTTCTTT
>-|TRBJ2-1|-|TRBV5-1
CASSFAGLMEQFF
TGCGCCAGCAGCTTTGCAGGTCTCATGGAGCAGTTCTTC
>-|TRBJ1-1|-|TRBV19
CASSIGAGNLMNTEAFF
TGTGCCAGTAGTATAGGGGCAGGGAACCTTATGAACACTGAAGCTTTCTTT
>-|TRBJ1-6|-|TRBV18
CASSPGRGLNSPLHF
TGTGCCAGCTCACCCGGTCGGGGATTAAATTCACCCCTCCACTTT
>TRBD1|TRBJ1-2|-|TRBV5-1
CASSVEGAGAYGYTF
TGCGCCAGCTCCGTGGAGGGGGCCGGGGCCTATGGCTACACCTTC
>-|TRBJ2-1|-|TRBV9
CASSSGSYNEQFF
TGTGCCAGCAGCTCCGGGTCTTACAATGAGCAGTTCTTC
>-|TRBJ1-5|-|TRBV7-8
CASSLAGQGSHLVFDQPQHF
TGTGCCAGCAGCTTAGCTGGACAAGGTAGTCATCTCGTCTTCGATCAGCCCCAGCATTTT
>-|TRBJ1-3|-|TRBV11-2
CASSSVTGISGNTIYF
TGTGCCAGCAGCTCGGTGACAGGTATCTCTGGAAACACCATATATTTT
>-|TRBJ2-2|-|TRBV11-3
CASSLEPETSGELFF
TGTGCCAGCAGCTTAGAGCCAGAAACGTCCGGGGAGCTGTTTTTT
>-|TRBJ2-4|-|TRBV29-1
CSVEDPGQTYKNIQYF
TGCAGCGTTGAAGATCCGGGACAAACCTACAAAAACATTCAGTACTTC
>-|TRBJ2-5|-|TRBV27
CASKTSPAGVGAQYF
TGTGCCAGCAAAACCAGCCCTGCTGGAGTCGGAGCCCAGTACTTC
>-|TRBJ2-7|-|TRBV30
CAWSGRRGAGSLDF
TGTGCCTGGAGTGGCCGACGGGGGGCGGGTAGCTTGGACTTC
>-|TRBJ1-1|-|TRBV18
CASSPPSQSNTEAFF
TGTGCCAGCTCACCACCGTCACAATCGAACACTGAAGCTTTCTTT
>-|TRBJ1-2|-|TRBV29-1
CSVHTWAGSAGYTF
TGCAGCGTTCACACGTGGGCAGGCTCCGCTGGCTACACCTTC
>-|TRBJ1-5|few|TRBV2
CASSVLAAGAQHF
TGTGCCAGCAGTGTCCTCGCGGCAGGGGCCCAGCATTTT
>TRBD1|TRBJ2-7|few|TRBV5-1
CASSRDRDSYEQYF
TGCGCCAGCAGCCGGGACAGGGACTCCTACGAGCAGTACTTC
>TRBD1|TRBJ2-1|-|TRBV11-2
CASSSWGTGKHEQFF
TGTGCCAGCAGCTCGTGGGGGACAGGGAAGCATGAGCAGTTCTTC
>-|TRBJ1-3|once|TRBV28
CASSLVLQGTGNTIYF
TGTGCCAGCAGTTTAGTTCTGCAGGGAACTGGAAACACCATATATTTT
>TRBD2|TRBJ2-2|-|TRBV5-8
CASSLFGLAGALQHGELFF
TGTGCCAGCAGCCTCTTTGGGCTAGCGGGGGCCTTGCAACACGGGGAGCTGTTTTTT
>TRBD1|TRBJ2-7|once|TRBV28
CAIRKETGINEQYF
TGTGCCATCCGAAAAGAGACAGGGATTAACGAGCAGTACTTC
>-|TRBJ1-6|-|TRBV4-1
CASSQEQGTASYNSPLHF
TGCGCCAGCAGCCAAGAACAAGGCACAGCCTCCTATAATTCACCCCTCCACTTT
>TRBD1|TRBJ2-7|-|TRBV15
CATSRETQGQGTYEQYF
TGTGCCACCAGCAGGGAAACCCAGGGACAGGGAACCTACGAGCAGTACTTC
>TRBD1|TRBJ2-3|once|TRBV7-9
CASSSGTGGTDTQYF
TGTGCCAGCAGTTCCGGGACAGGGGGCACAGATACGCAGTATTTT
>TRBD1|TRBJ2-3|-|TRBV2
CASSAGQGRSTDTQYF
TGTGCCAGCAGTGCGGGACAGGGGCGAAGCACAGATACGCAGTATTTT
>TRBD1|TRBJ1-1|-|TRBV5-1
CASSPPGQAARAFF
TGCGCCAGCAGCCCTCCGGGACAGGCGGCACGGGCTTTCTTT
>-|TRBJ1-1|-|TRBV11-2
CASSPGFRAEAFF
TGTGCCAGCAGCCCCGGGTTCAGGGCTGAAGCTTTCTTT
>-|TRBJ2-3|-|TRBV21-1
CASSNRSTDTQYF
TGTGCCAGCAGCAACAGGAGCACAGATACGCAGTATTTT
>TRBD2|TRBJ2-7|-|TRBV5-4
CASSYPGTSGNEQYF
TGTGCCAGCAGCTATCCCGGGACTAGCGGGAACGAGCAGTACTTC
>TRBD2|TRBJ2-3|-|TRBV9
CASSVAPRGDTDTQYF
TGTGCCAGCAGCGTAGCTCCTCGGGGGGACACAGATACGCAGTATTTT
>TRBD1|TRBJ2-7|once|TRBV7-2
CASSLGGTGSFYEQYF
TGTGCCAGCAGCTTAGGGGGGACAGGGAGCTTCTACGAGCAGTACTTC
>-|TRBJ2-7|-|TRBV11-2
CASSLDLQGYEQYF
TGTGCCAGCAGCTTAGATTTACAGGGCTACGAGCAGTACTTC
>TRBD1|TRBJ1-1|-|TRBV7-9
CASSLEGQSTEAFF
TGTGCCAGCAGCTTAGAGGGACAGAGCACTGAAGCTTTCTTT
>TRBD1|TRBJ1-1|-|TRBV5-1
CASSLGQGAPSDTEAFF
TGCGCCAGCAGCCTCGGACAGGGGGCGCCTTCGGACACTGAAGCTTTCTTT
>-|TRBJ2-2|-|TRBV5-5
CASSLVSTGELFF
TGTGCCAGCAGCTTGGTTAGCACCGGGGAGCTGTTTTTT
>-|TRBJ2-7|-|TRBV18
CASSPRQGGDEQYF
TGTGCCAGCTCACCACGGCAGGGGGGCGACGAGCAGTACTTC
>TRBD1|TRBJ1-2|-|TRBV6-5
CASSLTGQGYTF
TGTGCCAGCAGTTTGACAGGGCAGGGCTACACCTTC